One and the same sample provided the 24 T cell receptor beta chains below, sequenced in a study of blood T cell repertoires in COVID-19. TCRdb keeps only in-frame clones here, not all; method: immunoSEQ multiplex PCR. The table records around 700,000 clones, around 90% of them present only once. The sample taken for sequencing was peripheral blood. The origin of the receptors is a young woman with acute or convalescent COVID-19.

Written as DNA, the CDR3 is TGTGCCAGCAGCTCCGAAAGTCAGTCCCGGGAGCTGTTTTTT. Translated: CASSSESQSRELFF. The chain couples TRBV5-4 to TRBJ2-2; D remains unclear. V lost 3 bases to trimming and J lost 9 bases, with 15 bases between them. CDR1 is SGHNT, CDR2 YYREEE, per germline (reference sequence). This CDR3 is 14 amino acids long. Together with reference TRBV5-4 and TRBJ2-2, the CDR3 gives the full variable domain: ETGVTQSPTHLIKTRGQQVTLRCSSQSGHNTVSWYQQALGQGPQFIFQYYREEENGRGNFPPRFSGLQFPNYSSELNVNALELDDSALYLCASSSESQSRELFFGEGSRLTVL.

This clone was seen only once. Other nucleotide sequences from this sample produce the same CDR3. V is TRBV6-5 and J is TRBJ2-3; 7 bases align to TRBD1. V lost 6 bases and J lost 6; bases outside the gene matches: 6. CDR1 and CDR2 (germline): MNHEY, SVGAGI. The CDR3 contains 13 residues. CDR3 sequence: CASRRTGADTQYF. In DNA, the CDR3 is TGTGCCAGCAGGAGAACAGGGGCGGATACGCAGTATTTT.

The rearrangement links TRBV3-1 (or the pseudogene TRBV3-2) to TRBJ1-3, with TRBD1 as a possible D gene (5 bases). The length of the CDR3 is 16 residues. Germline V gene sequence: CDR1 LGHDT, CDR2 YNNKEL (reference sequence). Trimming cost V 4 bases and J 1 base, with 14 bases left between them. CDR3: CASSLLGGSSGNTIYF. The DNA of the CDR3 is TGTGCCAGCAGCCTCCTGGGGGGGAGTTCTGGAAACACCATATATTTT.

V usage is TRBV9 and J usage is TRBJ1-3; 9 bases agree with TRBD1. The CDR3 runs 14 residues. Trimming removed 4 bases from V and 7 bases from J; junction bases left unmatched: 6. CDR1 is SGDLS and CDR2 is YYNGEE in the germline V gene. CDR3 coding DNA: TGTGCCAGCAGCCCCCGACAGGGGGGTAACACCATATATTTT. Protein product: CASSPRQGGNTIYF.

V gene TRBV5-8 combines with J gene TRBJ1-1; no clear D. Trimming shortened V by 0 bases and J by 1 base, and 10 bases separated the two germline ends. CDR1 and CDR2 from the germline V gene are SGHTS and YDEGEE. This CDR3 contains 15 residues. The CDR3 DNA sequence: TGTGCCAGCAGCTTGGGATTGCAGGAGAACACTGAAGCTTTCTTT. This gives the protein CASSLGLQENTEAFF.

The chain joins TRBV7-7 to TRBJ2-2; D perhaps matches TRBD1 (5 bases). Germline V gives CDR1 SSHAT, CDR2 FNYEAQ (reference sequence). V was shortened by 6 bases and J by 0 bases, with 11 bases between the two germline ends. This CDR3 region has 15 residues. The CDR3 sequence is CASSSDITNTGELFF. The CDR3, as DNA: TGTGCCAGCAGTTCGGACATAACGAACACCGGGGAGCTGTTTTTT.

The chain recombines TRBV9 with TRBJ1-1; TRBD1 might be the D (6 bases). Deletions cut 4 bases from V and 5 bases from J, with 18 bases between. Germline V gene sequence: CDR1 SGDLS, CDR2 YYNGEE. CDR3 length: 15 amino acids. The CDR3 is CASSPTAGVLTEAFF. Here the CDR3 DNA reads TGTGCCAGCAGCCCAACGGCAGGGGTTCTGACTGAAGCTTTCTTT.

J is TRBJ1-1 and V is TRBV7-8; 8 bases agree with TRBD1. Unmatched junction bases numbered 15, after V lost 0 bases and J lost 6 bases. Germline CDR1 SGHVS, CDR2 FQNEAQ. The CDR3 sequence is 18 residues long. The CDR3 DNA follows: TGTGCCAGCAGCTTAGCGAAGGGAAGGGGTACAGGGGGACCTGAAGCTTTCTTT. This codes for CASSLAKGRGTGGPEAFF.

This chain joins TRBV19 and TRBJ1-2; possible D gene TRBD1, 6 bases. Between the trimmed V and J ends, which lost 8 bases and 0 bases, there was a span of 13 bases. The CDR3 length is 14 residues. Germline-derived CDR1 and CDR2 are LNHDA and SQIVND (reference sequence). The chain's CDR3 is CASCEKGANYGYTF. The DNA of the CDR3 is TGTGCCAGTTGTGAGAAGGGGGCTAACTATGGCTACACCTTC.

The chain recombines TRBV19 with TRBJ2-3; the D gene is possibly TRBD2 (5 bases). Germline-derived CDR1 and CDR2 are LNHDA and SQIVND (reference sequence). This CDR3 spans 13 amino acids. With 9 bases removed from V and 1 base from J, the gap between germline ends came to 11 bases. The CDR3 region is CASSPGGTDTQYF. DNA of the CDR3: TGTGCCAGCAGCCCCGGGGGCACAGATACGCAGTATTTT.

The J gene is TRBJ2-7, the V gene TRBV30, with D hard to call. The CDR3 spans 12 residues. Germline V gene lookup returns CDR1 GTSNPN and CDR2 SVGIG (reference sequence). V lost 7 bases and J 2 bases, leaving 12 bases between the germline ends. CDR3 residues: CASSEQAYEQYF. The CDR3 DNA follows: TGTGCCTCCTCGGAGCAAGCCTACGAGCAGTACTTC.

This clone has only one observation. The chain joins TRBV11-2 to TRBJ2-3; TRBD2 aligns across 7 bases. The CDR3 sequence is 16 residues long. With 4 bases clipped from V and 0 bases from J, the junction kept 7 bases outside the gene matches. The germline V gene encodes CDR1 SGHAT and CDR2 FQNNGV. CDR3 sequence reads: CASSSAGVLSTDTQYF. CDR3 in DNA: TGTGCCAGCAGCTCCGCGGGGGTTTTGAGCACAGATACGCAGTATTTT.

The genes are TRBV4-1 and TRBJ1-1; TRBD1 aligns across 7 bases. Unmatched junction bases numbered 12, after V lost 1 base and J lost 4 bases. The CDR3 extends over 17 amino acids. Germline CDR1 is MGHRA and CDR2 is YSYEKL. The CDR3 sequence is CASSQVPQGGGSTEAFF. The DNA of the CDR3 is TGCGCCAGCAGCCAAGTCCCCCAAGGGGGCGGAAGCACTGAAGCTTTCTTT.

This clone was observed a single time. The chain carries TRBV5-6 and TRBJ1-4, with 7 bases aligning to TRBD1. This CDR3 is built from 15 residues. V trimming: 5 bases; J trimming: 0 bases; junction bases outside the gene matches: 4. Germline V lookup: CDR1 SGHDT, CDR2 YYEEEE. This CDR3 is CASRYGTATNEKLFF. CDR3 DNA sequence: TGTGCCAGCAGGTATGGGACAGCAACTAATGAAAAACTGTTTTTT.

The genes are TRBV19 and TRBJ2-7; tentative D call: TRBD1 (5 bases). The CDR3 totals 13 residues. Per the germline V gene, CDR1 is LNHDA and CDR2 is SQIVND (reference sequence). V dropped 3 bases and J dropped 3 bases, with 9 bases sitting between them. CDR3 coding DNA: TGTGCCAGTAGTATGTCAGGGTACTACGAGCAGTACTTC. This encodes CASSMSGYYEQYF.

This clone occurred a few times. The chain employs TRBV11-2 and TRBJ2-1, with unresolved D. CDR3 length: 12 residues. V shed 5 bases and J shed 7 bases, with 9 bases lying between them. From germline, CDR1 is SGHAT and CDR2 FQNNGV. In DNA, the CDR3 is TGTGCCAGCAGCACTGACTGGAATGAGCAGTTCTTC. Translated, it gives CASSTDWNEQFF.

V and J are TRBV5-5 and TRBJ2-1; 9 nucleotides line up with TRBD1. V lost 4 bases and J lost 10; bases outside the gene matches: 6. The CDR3 runs 13 residues. Germline V gene sequence: CDR1 SGHKS, CDR2 YYEKEE (reference sequence). CDR3: CASSPTGGGEQFF. As DNA, the CDR3 is TGTGCCAGCAGCCCGACAGGGGGAGGGGAGCAGTTCTTC.

This chain joins TRBV12-5 and TRBJ1-5; D is unresolved. Germline V gene lookup returns CDR1 LGHNT and CDR2 FRNRAP. Deletions cut 1 base from V and 4 bases from J, with 8 bases between. This CDR3 spans 14 amino acids. DNA for the CDR3: TGTGCTAGTGGTTTGGGGCCCATTAATCAGCCCCAGCATTTT. Protein product: CASGLGPINQPQHF.

In this sample, this clone turned up once. This chain joins TRBV15 and TRBJ1-3; maybe TRBD1 (6 bases). V was pared by 2 bases and J by 3 bases, with 14 bases between. CDR1 and CDR2 from the germline V gene are LNHNV and YYDKDF (reference sequence). This CDR3 comprises 16 residues. CDR3 loop: CATSRSARGIGNTIYF. Written as DNA, the CDR3 is TGTGCCACCAGCAGATCTGCCAGGGGAATTGGAAACACCATATATTTT.

The chain joins TRBV27 to TRBJ2-7; a possible D gene is TRBD2 (6 bases). Germline V gene lookup returns CDR1 MNHEY and CDR2 SMNVEV (reference sequence). V lost 5 bases and J 1 base, leaving 21 bases between the germline ends. The CDR3 contains 17 residues. CDR3 residues: CASSKQARWGESYEQYF. The CDR3 DNA sequence: TGTGCCAGCAGTAAGCAGGCTAGGTGGGGGGAGTCCTACGAGCAGTACTTC.

This chain uses TRBV28 with TRBJ1-1, with 7 bases lining up with TRBD1. Germline values: CDR1 MDHEN, CDR2 SYDVKM. This CDR3 has 15 amino acids. Trimming removed 2 bases from V and 6 bases from J; junction bases left unmatched: 9. The chain's CDR3 is CASSLVGGVLSEAFF. For the CDR3, the DNA is TGTGCCAGCAGTTTAGTAGGGGGCGTGTTGTCTGAAGCTTTCTTT.

The genes are TRBV24-1 and TRBJ1-2; D may be TRBD1 (6 bases). The ends were cut back, 0 bases at V and 4 bases at J, with 14 bases in the middle. CDR1 is KGHDR, CDR2 SFDVKD, per germline. The length of the CDR3 is 16 residues. DNA of the CDR3: TGTGCCACCAGTGATTTGCCACAGGGACGGAGCTATGGCTACACCTTC. It specifies CATSDLPQGRSYGYTF.

The V and J genes are TRBV11-3 and TRBJ2-3, with TRBD2 identical over 13 bases. CDR1 SGHNT and CDR2 YENEEA come from the germline V gene. V was pared by 5 bases and J by 2 bases, with 4 bases of the junction left unmatched. There are 16 residues in the CDR3. CDR3 amino acids: CASSPGTSGDTDTQYF. The DNA of the CDR3 is TGTGCCAGCAGCCCTGGGACTAGCGGGGACACAGATACGCAGTATTTT.

The genes are TRBV19 and TRBJ2-5, with TRBD2 matching 12 bases. This CDR3 is 16 amino acids long. CDR1 and CDR2 (germline): LNHDA, SQIVND (reference sequence). The trim removed 6 bases at V and 4 bases at J, leaving 9 bases unmatched. CDR3 nucleotides: TGTGCCAGTAGGACCCTAGCGGGGGGGCCGGGAGAGACCCAGTACTTC. This encodes CASRTLAGGPGETQYF.